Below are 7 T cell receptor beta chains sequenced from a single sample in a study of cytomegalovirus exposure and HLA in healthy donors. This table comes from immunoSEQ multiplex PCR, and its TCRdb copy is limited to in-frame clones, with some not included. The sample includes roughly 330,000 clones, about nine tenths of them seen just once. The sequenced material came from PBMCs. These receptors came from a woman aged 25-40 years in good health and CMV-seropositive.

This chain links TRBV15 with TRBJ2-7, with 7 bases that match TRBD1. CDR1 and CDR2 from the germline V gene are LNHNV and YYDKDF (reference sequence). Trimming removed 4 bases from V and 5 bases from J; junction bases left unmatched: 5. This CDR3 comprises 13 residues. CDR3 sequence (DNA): TGTGCCACCAGCATGACAGGGTGGAACGAGCAGTACTTC. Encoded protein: CATSMTGWNEQYF.

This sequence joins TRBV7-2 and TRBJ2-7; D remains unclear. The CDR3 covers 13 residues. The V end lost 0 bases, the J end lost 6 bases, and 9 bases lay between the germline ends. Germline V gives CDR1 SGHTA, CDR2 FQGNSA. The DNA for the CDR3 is TGTGCCAGCAGCTTAGCGCAGGCGGCCGAGCAGTACTTC. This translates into CASSLAQAAEQYF.

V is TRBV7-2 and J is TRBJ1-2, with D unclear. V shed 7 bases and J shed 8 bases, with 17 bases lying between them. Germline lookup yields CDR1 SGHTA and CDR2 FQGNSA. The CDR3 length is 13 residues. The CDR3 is CASTPQTDLGYTF. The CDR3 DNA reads TGTGCCAGCACACCTCAGACTGACTTGGGCTACACCTTC.

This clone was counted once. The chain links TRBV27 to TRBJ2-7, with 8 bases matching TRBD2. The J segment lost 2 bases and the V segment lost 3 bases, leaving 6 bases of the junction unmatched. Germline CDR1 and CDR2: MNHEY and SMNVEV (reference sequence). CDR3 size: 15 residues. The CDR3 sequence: CASSLLAGIAYEQYF. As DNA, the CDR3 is TGTGCCAGCAGTTTGTTAGCGGGAATCGCCTACGAGCAGTACTTC.

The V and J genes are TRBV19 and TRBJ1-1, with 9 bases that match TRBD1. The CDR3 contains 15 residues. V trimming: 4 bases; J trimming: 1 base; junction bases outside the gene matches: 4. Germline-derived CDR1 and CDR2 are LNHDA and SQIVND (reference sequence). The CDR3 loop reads CASSTQGAPNTEAFF. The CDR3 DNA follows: TGTGCCAGTAGTACACAGGGGGCGCCGAACACTGAAGCTTTCTTT.

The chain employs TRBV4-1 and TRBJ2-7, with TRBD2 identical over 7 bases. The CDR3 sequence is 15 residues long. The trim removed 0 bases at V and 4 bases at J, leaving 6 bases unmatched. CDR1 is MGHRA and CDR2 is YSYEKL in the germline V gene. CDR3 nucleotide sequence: TGCGCCAGCAGCCAAGATGGGGGGGGGAAATACGAGCAGTACTTC. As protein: CASSQDGGGKYEQYF.

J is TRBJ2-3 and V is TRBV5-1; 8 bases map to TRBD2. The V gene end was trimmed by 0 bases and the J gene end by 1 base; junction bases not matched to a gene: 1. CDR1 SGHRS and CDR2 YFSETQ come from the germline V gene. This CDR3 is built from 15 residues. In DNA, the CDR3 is TGCGCCAGCAGCTTGGCGACTAGCGGCACAGATACGCAGTATTTT. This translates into CASSLATSGTDTQYF. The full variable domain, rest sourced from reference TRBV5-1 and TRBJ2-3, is KAGVTQTPRYLIKTRGQQVTLSCSPISGHRSVSWYQQTPGQGLQFLFEYFSETQRNKGNFPGRFSGRQFSNSRSEMNVSTLELGDSALYLCASSLATSGTDTQYFGPGTRLTVL.